This TCR beta chain was obtained from a study of T-cell reconstitution after alpha-beta-depleted transplantation in children. The study, taken as a whole, reports: Roughly two months post-transplant, alpha-beta T cells reportedly originated from several hundred graft clones that had expanded. From surviving recipient T cells and thymic progenitors came the high day-60 TCRbeta diversity observed in some patients. The main origin of T-cell counts and diversity one year after transplant was newly produced T cells.

Unique molecular identifiers were built into the TCRbeta library. TCRdb passed the PCR reads through MiXCR, listing each CDR3 protein once. The repertoire consists of more than 200,000 distinct CDR3 sequences, with over 20% occurring once and the leading ten covering roughly 2.7%. The CDR3 covers 15 residues. Germline V gene lookup returns CDR1 SGHTA and CDR2 FQGNSA. Between the trimmed V and J ends, which lost 1 base and 0 bases, there was a span of 8 bases. This clonotype was observed many times. Its specificity is unknown. V is TRBV7-2 and J is TRBJ2-3; D is uncertain. The source was PBMCs, collected before TCRalphabeta/CD19-depleted stem cell transplant. This receptor was identified in a girl aged 2 to 10 with Fanconi anemia, due to receive a stem cell transplant. The CDR3 DNA is TGTGCCAGCAGCTTAGATATAGTTAGCACAGATACGCAGTATTTT. This sequence encodes CASSLDIVSTDTQYF.